Below are 18 T cell receptor beta chains sequenced from a single sample in a study of T cell repertoires in cytomegalovirus infection. TCRdb reprocessed the reads with MiXCR, giving one entry per CDR3 protein. The table includes about 300,000 distinct CDR3 sequences, around 10% detected once. The sample was PBMCs. These receptors were taken from a human donor in good health (CMV status not recorded). Some clones in this sample may be carry-over from other donors' samples.

This clonotype was found many times. V gene TRBV5-5 combines with J gene TRBJ1-1; possibly TRBD1 for D (5 bases). The germline CDR1 and CDR2 sequences are SGHKS and YYEKEE (reference sequence). V was trimmed by 2 bases and J by 0 bases, leaving 11 bases between them. The CDR3 has 15 amino acids. DNA for the CDR3: TGTGCCAGCAGCTTAGGCCAGGGACTGAACACTGAAGCTTTCTTT. Residues: CASSLGQGLNTEAFF.

In this sample, this clonotype turned up a few times. J is TRBJ1-4 and V is TRBV3-1; D remains ambiguous. The CDR3 length is 14 residues. The germline CDR1 and CDR2 sequences are LGHDT and YNNKEL (reference sequence). The V end lost 2 bases, the J end lost 5 bases, and 9 bases lay between the germline ends. CDR3 DNA: TGTGCCAGCAGCCAATATCGGGGAAATGAAAAACTGTTTTTT. Protein product: CASSQYRGNEKLFF.

This chain uses TRBV29-1 with TRBJ1-1, with D uncertain. The ends were cut back, 6 bases at V and 1 base at J, with 3 bases in the middle. The CDR3 runs to 10 residues. Germline V gene lookup returns CDR1 SQVTM and CDR2 ANQGSEA. CDR3: CSVQNTEAFF. CDR3 sequence (DNA): TGCAGCGTGCAGAACACTGAAGCTTTCTTT.

This clonotype was observed many times. The chain employs TRBV7-6 and TRBJ2-3; TRBD1 or TRBD2 may be the D gene (5 bases each). The CDR3 sequence is 15 residues long. Germline V CDR1 and CDR2: SGHVS, FNYEAQ. Trimming removed 5 bases from V and 3 bases from J, with 15 bases in between. In nucleotides, the CDR3 is TGTGCCAGCAGCCGAGTTGGCAGGGAGACAGATACGCAGTATTTT. Translation gives CASSRVGRETDTQYF.

J is TRBJ2-7 and V is TRBV25-1; 9 nucleotides match TRBD1. J was trimmed by 2 bases and V by 5 bases; bases with no gene match: 7. The CDR3 covers 15 residues. CDR1 and CDR2 (germline): MGHDK, SYGVNS. The CDR3 bases are TGTGCCAGCAGTTTAACCGGGACAGGGCCCTACGAGCAGTACTTC. Encoded protein: CASSLTGTGPYEQYF.

Ten or more counts support this clonotype. The V gene is TRBV7-6, the J gene TRBJ1-1; D uncertain. This CDR3 spans 15 amino acids. V dropped 1 base and J dropped 1 base, with 10 bases sitting between them. Germline V gene data show CDR1 as SGHVS and CDR2 as FNYEAQ. As DNA, the CDR3 is TGTGCCAGCAGCTTAGATAGGTCCTCGAACACTGAAGCTTTCTTT. Translation gives CASSLDRSSNTEAFF.

The gene calls are TRBV2 and TRBJ1-2, with D maybe TRBD1 (6 bases). V gave up 2 bases and J gave up 7 bases, with 11 bases separating them. Germline V gives CDR1 SNHLY, CDR2 FYNNEI. The CDR3 loop spans 13 amino acids. The CDR3 spells CASSESGGGGYTF. For the CDR3, the DNA is TGTGCCAGCAGTGAATCGGGGGGCGGTGGCTACACCTTC.

This clonotype was picked up many times. The chain employs TRBV5-1 and TRBJ1-2; D remains ambiguous. V was pared by 1 base and J by 6 bases, with 16 bases between. Germline V gene data show CDR1 as SGHRS and CDR2 as YFSETQ. The CDR3 is 15 amino acids. CDR3 nucleotides: TGCGCCAGCAGCTTGACCACCTCGGGGTTGGATGGCTACACCTTC. Protein sequence: CASSLTTSGLDGYTF. The variable domain in full, completed from reference TRBV5-1 and TRBJ1-2, reads KAGVTQTPRYLIKTRGQQVTLSCSPISGHRSVSWYQQTPGQGLQFLFEYFSETQRNKGNFPGRFSGRQFSNSRSEMNVSTLELGDSALYLCASSLTTSGLDGYTFGSGTRLTVV.

V usage is TRBV7-9 and J usage is TRBJ2-2; maybe TRBD2 (5 bases). CDR3 length equals 15 residues. Germline loops: CDR1 SEHNR, CDR2 FQNEAQ (reference sequence). V was cut by 6 bases and J by 1 base, with 12 bases left in between. CDR3 in amino acids: CASRGPGLNTGELFF. As DNA, the CDR3 is TGTGCCAGCAGGGGCCCAGGACTGAACACCGGGGAGCTGTTTTTT. Filled out from reference TRBV7-9 and TRBJ2-2, the complete variable domain reads DTGVSQNPRHKITKRGQNVTFRCDPISEHNRLYWYRQTLGQGPEFLTYFQNEAQLEKSRLLSDRFSAERPKGSFSTLEIQRTEQGDSAMYLCASRGPGLNTGELFFGEGSRLTVL.

This clonotype occurred many times. The chain joins TRBV7-9 to TRBJ1-1; D gene unclear. The CDR3 spans 14 residues. Trimming took 5 bases from V and 0 from J, leaving 10 bases between them. Per the germline V gene, CDR1 is SEHNR and CDR2 is FQNEAQ (reference sequence). The CDR3 loop reads CASSKLGMNTEAFF. CDR3 bases: TGTGCCAGCAGCAAACTCGGAATGAACACTGAAGCTTTCTTT.

This chain joins TRBV20-1 and TRBJ2-7; D gene unclear. The CDR3 length is 13 residues. Germline V gives CDR1 DFQATT, CDR2 SNEGSKA (reference sequence). Trimming pared 3 bases from V and 4 bases from J, leaving 13 bases between. The CDR3 sequence is CSARPPGGYEQYV. As DNA, the CDR3 is TGCAGTGCTAGGCCCCCCGGTGGTTACGAGCAGTACGTC.

This clonotype occurred many times. V gene TRBV4-3 combines with J gene TRBJ1-2; 7 bases map to TRBD1. With 5 bases clipped from V and 8 bases from J, the junction kept 20 bases outside the gene matches. This CDR3 contains 17 residues. Germline V gives CDR1 LGHNA, CDR2 YSLEER. The DNA of the CDR3 is TGCGCCAGCAGCTACACCGCCGGGACAGATACCCTTTGGGGCTACACCTTC. Translating it yields CASSYTAGTDTLWGYTF.

The sample holds many counts of this clonotype. The chain is built from TRBV7-8 and TRBJ2-6; no clear D gene. Germline CDR1 is SGHVS and CDR2 is FQNEAQ. The CDR3 consists of 16 residues. V lost 2 bases, J lost 9 bases, and 17 bases lay in between. The CDR3 sequence: CASSLLPGSKGNVLTF. In DNA form, the CDR3 reads TGTGCCAGCAGCTTATTACCAGGTTCGAAGGGCAACGTCCTGACTTTC.

This clonotype was detected ten times or more. The genes are TRBV6-5 and TRBJ2-7; D ambiguous. The CDR3 totals 13 residues. Per germline, CDR1 MNHEY and CDR2 SVGAGI. Trimming shortened V by 2 bases and J by 5 bases, and 10 bases separated the two germline ends. CDR3 loop: CASSYSEKHEQYV. In DNA, the CDR3 is TGTGCCAGCAGTTACAGTGAGAAGCACGAGCAGTACGTC.

This clonotype appeared many times. The gene calls are TRBV11-2 and TRBJ1-1, with D unclear. V shed 3 bases and J shed 0 bases, with 8 bases lying between them. The CDR3 contains 14 residues. Germline assignment: CDR1 SGHAT and CDR2 FQNNGV. The CDR3 protein is CASSFGQVNTEAFF. The CDR3 DNA is TGTGCCAGCAGCTTTGGCCAGGTGAACACTGAAGCTTTCTTT.

This chain uses TRBV28 with TRBJ1-1; D is undetermined. Germline V gene sequence: CDR1 MDHEN, CDR2 SYDVKM. Trimming left V 7 bases short and J 4 bases short, with 22 bases between. The CDR3 runs to 16 residues. Here the CDR3 DNA reads TGTGCCAGCACCCCACAATGGGTTATTTTGGCCACTGAAGCTTTCTTT. Its protein is CASTPQWVILATEAFF.

This clonotype was seen at least ten times. This chain connects TRBV18 to TRBJ1-1; 8 bases agree with TRBD1. The V and J ends lost 5 bases and 5 bases, in that order; junction bases with no gene match: 7. Germline CDR1 and CDR2: KGHSH and LQKENI. The length of the CDR3 is 14 residues. The DNA for the CDR3 is TGTGCCAGCTCATTTACAGGGGGAGGAACTGAAGCTTTCTTT. Its translation is CASSFTGGGTEAFF.

There are many counts of this clonotype. V gene TRBV10-3 combines with J gene TRBJ1-2; D is unclear. Trimming shortened V by 2 bases and J by 8 bases, and 12 bases separated the two germline ends. The CDR3 runs to 13 residues. Germline values: CDR1 ENHRY, CDR2 SYGVKD. CDR3 region: CAISEGPKEGYTF. The DNA of the CDR3 is TGTGCCATCAGTGAGGGCCCTAAGGAGGGCTACACCTTC.